Listed here are 23 T cell receptor beta chains from one sample, sequenced in a study of blood T cell repertoires in COVID-19. Measured with immunoSEQ multiplex PCR; TCRdb has only the in-frame clones, and not every one. The sample comprises about 440,000 clones, around 91% of which are singletons, and 0.6% rests with the top ten. Sequenced sample: PBMCs or T cells enriched from blood (not recorded which). The source of these receptors is a man aged 18 to 29 who had recovered from COVID-19.

The genes are TRBV10-2 and TRBJ1-3, with 9 nucleotides matching TRBD1. The CDR3 has 15 amino acids. CDR1 WSHSY and CDR2 SAAADI come from the germline V gene. The ends lost 6 bases at V and 4 bases at J; junction bases unmatched: 7. The CDR3, as DNA: TGCGCCAGCAGCCCCGGGACAGGGAGAGGAAACACCATATATTTT. It yields the protein CASSPGTGRGNTIYF.

The DNA of the CDR3 is TGTGCCAGTAGTATTCAGCGGGAGAACCACGAGCAGTACTTC. Protein product: CASSIQRENHEQYF. This chain uses TRBV19 with TRBJ2-7, with 8 positions matching TRBD2. CDR1 is LNHDA, CDR2 SQIVND, per germline (reference sequence). With V trimmed by 3 bases and J by 5 bases, 6 bases remained unmatched. This CDR3 spans 14 amino acids. Based on the CDR3 plus reference TRBV19 and TRBJ2-7, the full variable domain is DGGITQSPKYLFRKEGQNVTLSCEQNLNHDAMYWYRQDPGQGLRLIYYSQIVNDFQKGDIAEGYSVSREKKESFPLTVTSAQKNPTAFYLCASSIQRENHEQYFGPGTRLTVT.

This chain joins TRBV6-6 and TRBJ2-2; a possible D gene is TRBD2 (6 bases). The germline V gene has CDR1 MNHNY and CDR2 SVGAGI (reference sequence). V was trimmed by 6 bases and J by 6 bases, leaving 14 bases between them. The CDR3 extends over 14 amino acids. CDR3 sequence: CASRLSGDAGELFF. In DNA form, the CDR3 reads TGTGCCAGCAGACTTAGCGGAGACGCCGGGGAGCTGTTTTTT.

The rearrangement uses TRBV5-4 and TRBJ1-6; 10 bases are shared with TRBD1. Germline V CDR1 and CDR2: SGHNT, YYREEE (reference sequence). V dropped 2 bases and J dropped 10; count of bases not matched to a gene: 6. The CDR3 extends over 15 amino acids. The chain's CDR3 is CASSFGGTGVSPLHF. The CDR3, as DNA: TGTGCCAGCAGCTTTGGCGGGACAGGGGTCTCACCCCTCCACTTT.

The J gene is TRBJ2-2, the V gene TRBV28; 8 bases fit TRBD1. The CDR3 contains 16 residues. Germline V gives CDR1 MDHEN, CDR2 SYDVKM. The ends lost 4 bases at V and 5 bases at J; junction bases unmatched: 9. For the CDR3, the DNA is TGTGCCAGCAGTTCTTTTCGACAGGGGCAAACCGGGGAGCTGTTTTTT. Amino acids: CASSSFRQGQTGELFF.

The chain employs TRBV18 and TRBJ2-7, with D perhaps TRBD2 (6 bases). V was pared by 6 bases and J by 2 bases, with 11 bases between. The CDR3 has 13 amino acids. Germline V gives CDR1 KGHSH, CDR2 LQKENI. Here the CDR3 reads CASSGGVTYEQYF. DNA of the CDR3: TGTGCCAGCTCTGGAGGGGTTACCTACGAGCAGTACTTC. The full variable domain, in which reference TRBV18 and TRBJ2-7 provide the parts outside the CDR3, is NAGVMQNPRHLVRRRGQEARLRCSPMKGHSHVYWYRQLPEEGLKFMVYLQKENIIDESGMPKERFSAEFPKEGPSILRIQQVVRGDSAAYFCASSGGVTYEQYFGPGTRLTVT.

This sequence joins TRBV2 and TRBJ2-1; 11 bases align to TRBD2. The CDR3 has 15 amino acids. J gave up 9 bases and V 3 bases, and 7 bases lay outside the gene matches. The V gene's germline CDR1 is SNHLY and CDR2 FYNNEI. CDR3 in DNA: TGTGCCAGCAGTGAGGGACTAGCGGAACGCGGTGAGCAGTTCTTC. Translation gives CASSEGLAERGEQFF.

This clone was recorded a few times. This chain links TRBV6-4 with TRBJ2-1; D uncertain. With 3 bases removed from V and 4 bases from J, the gap between germline ends came to 13 bases. The CDR3 is 15 residues long. Germline loops: CDR1 MRHNA, CDR2 SNTAGT. CDR3 DNA: TGTGCCAGCAGTGAATCCGCTGGAGTATACAATGAGCAGTTCTTC. It specifies CASSESAGVYNEQFF.

To note about this clone: Other nucleotide sequences in the sample specify the same CDR3. This chain joins TRBV28 and TRBJ1-4, with 8 nucleotides matching TRBD1. Germline assignment: CDR1 MDHEN and CDR2 SYDVKM. The CDR3 has 13 amino acids. V gave up 6 bases and J gave up 5 bases; unmatched junction bases: 2. The CDR3 DNA is TGTGCCAGCAGGGGACAGGCAAATGAAAAACTGTTTTTT. Translating it yields CASRGQANEKLFF.

This CDR3 reads CAWTRLSSGNTIYF. The CDR3 nucleotides read TGTGCCTGGACCCGCCTGAGCTCTGGAAACACCATATATTTT. The chain employs TRBV30 and TRBJ1-3; D unresolved. Germline V gene data show CDR1 as GTSNPN and CDR2 as SVGIG (reference sequence). With 4 bases removed from V and 0 bases from J, the gap between germline ends came to 10 bases. The CDR3 totals 14 residues.

The chain combines TRBV19 with TRBJ2-3; 8 nucleotides align to TRBD1. The germline V gene encodes CDR1 LNHDA and CDR2 SQIVND (reference sequence). Trimming removed 7 bases from V and 0 bases from J; junction bases left unmatched: 9. The CDR3 totals 16 residues. The CDR3 nucleotides are TGTGCCAGTATGAGACAGGGGATTCCTAGCACAGATACGCAGTATTTT. It codes for CASMRQGIPSTDTQYF.

The chain couples TRBV30 to TRBJ2-3; D is unclear. This CDR3 spans 13 amino acids. V shed 8 bases and J shed 3 bases, with 15 bases lying between them. The germline V gene has CDR1 GTSNPN and CDR2 SVGIG (reference sequence). The CDR3 bases are TGTGCCCGAACACCCGCCGGGACAGATACGCAGTATTTT. It translates to CARTPAGTDTQYF.

The genes are TRBV14 and TRBJ1-2; 8 bases match TRBD1. Germline trimming cut 3 bases from V and 4 bases from J; bases unmatched to any gene: 4. Germline loops: CDR1 SGHDN, CDR2 FVKESK. The CDR3 loop spans 14 amino acids. The DNA for the CDR3 is TGTGCCAGCAGCCAGATGGACAGGGCCTATGGCTACACCTTC. Protein sequence: CASSQMDRAYGYTF.

This rearrangement joins TRBV10-1 to TRBJ1-6, with D perhaps TRBD1 (6 bases). The V and J ends lost 4 bases and 8 bases respectively, with 12 bases between them. The CDR3 spans 14 residues. Per the germline V gene, CDR1 is WNHNN and CDR2 is SYGVQD (reference sequence). Here the CDR3 DNA reads TGCGCCAGCAGTGCGACAGGTTTGGATTCACCCCTCCACTTT. It specifies CASSATGLDSPLHF.

The chain is built from TRBV5-8 and TRBJ2-7, with TRBD2 as a possible D gene (5 bases). V gave up 0 bases and J gave up 3 bases, with 19 bases separating them. The germline V gene has CDR1 SGHTS and CDR2 YDEGEE. This CDR3 spans 17 amino acids. DNA for the CDR3: TGTGCCAGCAGCTTGGCCAGAGGGTACCCACCCTTCTACGAGCAGTACTTC. This encodes CASSLARGYPPFYEQYF.

V usage is TRBV28 and J usage is TRBJ2-3; 9 bases agree with TRBD1. Germline CDR1 is MDHEN and CDR2 is SYDVKM. This CDR3 is 15 amino acids long. Losses at the gene ends were 7 bases for V and 5 bases for J; bases not matched to a gene: 10. CDR3 in amino acids: CASTPSRDREDTQYF. The DNA of the CDR3 is TGTGCCAGCACCCCGTCCCGGGACAGGGAAGATACGCAGTATTTT.

CDR3 sequence (DNA): TGCGCCAGCAGCTTGACAGGGCTACAGGGCTACACCTTC. Translated: CASSLTGLQGYTF. This rearrangement joins TRBV5-1 to TRBJ1-2; D possibly corresponds to TRBD1 (6 bases). Germline-derived CDR1 and CDR2 are SGHRS and YFSETQ. The CDR3 consists of 13 residues. V was trimmed by 1 base and J by 8 bases, leaving 12 bases between them. Full variable domain (outside the CDR3, taken from reference TRBV5-1 and TRBJ1-2): KAGVTQTPRYLIKTRGQQVTLSCSPISGHRSVSWYQQTPGQGLQFLFEYFSETQRNKGNFPGRFSGRQFSNSRSEMNVSTLELGDSALYLCASSLTGLQGYTFGSGTRLTVV.

The chain carries TRBV7-9 and TRBJ1-2, with TRBD1 as a possible D gene (6 bases). CDR3 length: 13 amino acids. In germline, CDR1 is SEHNR, CDR2 FQNEAQ (reference sequence). Trimming cost V 4 bases and J 8 bases, with 14 bases left between them. CDR3 residues: CASSYDRLGGYTF. The CDR3 DNA follows: TGTGCCAGCAGCTATGACAGGTTGGGAGGCTACACCTTC.

This clone was observed at least ten times. The genes are TRBV5-1 and TRBJ1-1, with D possibly TRBD1 on 5 matching bases. Germline V gives CDR1 SGHRS, CDR2 YFSETQ. V was trimmed by 4 bases and J by 1 base, leaving 8 bases between them. This CDR3 is 13 amino acids long. The CDR3 region has the DNA TGCGCCAGCAGCGAACAGGAGAACACTGAAGCTTTCTTT. Its translation is CASSEQENTEAFF.

The V and J genes are TRBV11-3 and TRBJ1-1, with D hard to call. The CDR3 has 13 amino acids. Between the trimmed V and J ends, which lost 3 bases and 4 bases, there was a span of 9 bases. The germline V gene encodes CDR1 SGHNT and CDR2 YENEEA. For the CDR3, the DNA is TGTGCCAGCAGCTTCACTCCGCCCACTGAAGCTTTCTTT. Its translation is CASSFTPPTEAFF.

The chain combines TRBV6-5 with TRBJ2-1; perhaps TRBD1 as D (5 bases). The V end lost 6 bases, the J end lost 5 bases, and 17 bases lay between the germline ends. The germline V gene has CDR1 MNHEY and CDR2 SVGAGI. The length of the CDR3 is 15 residues. DNA of the CDR3: TGTGCCAGCAGCAAGGGGCCAGGGCCCGACAATGAGCAGTTCTTC. It specifies CASSKGPGPDNEQFF.

V usage is TRBV6-2 or TRBV6-3 and J usage is TRBJ2-1, with 12 positions matching TRBD2. J was trimmed by 4 bases and V by 0 bases; bases with no gene match: 1. CDR1 and CDR2 (germline): MNHEY, SVGEGT. CDR3 length: 16 residues. The CDR3 sequence: CASSYSGTSGYNEQFF. CDR3 in DNA: TGTGCCAGCAGTTACTCCGGGACTAGCGGGTACAATGAGCAGTTCTTC.

The chain joins TRBV16 to TRBJ1-5; D unclear. Trimming shortened V by 0 bases and J by 3 bases, and 9 bases separated the two germline ends. The CDR3 spans 15 residues. Germline V gene lookup returns CDR1 KGHSY and CDR2 FQNENV. The CDR3 sequence: CASSQSTQNNQPQHF. For the CDR3, the DNA is TGTGCCAGCAGCCAATCGACACAGAACAATCAGCCCCAGCATTTT.